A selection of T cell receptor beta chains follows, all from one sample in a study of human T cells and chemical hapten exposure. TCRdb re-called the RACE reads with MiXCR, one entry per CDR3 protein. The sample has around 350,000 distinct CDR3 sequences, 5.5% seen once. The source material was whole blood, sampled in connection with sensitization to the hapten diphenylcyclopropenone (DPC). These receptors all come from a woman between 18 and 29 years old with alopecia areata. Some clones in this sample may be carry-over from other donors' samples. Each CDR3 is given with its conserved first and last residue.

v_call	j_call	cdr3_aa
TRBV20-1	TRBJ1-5	CSARGTGRYSNQPQHF
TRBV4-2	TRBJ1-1	CASSQDRTEEAFF
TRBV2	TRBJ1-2	CASSYSSFNYGYTF
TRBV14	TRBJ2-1	CASSLHTPRDHEQFF
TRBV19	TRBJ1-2	CASSSYRTGDSGYGYTF
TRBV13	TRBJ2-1	CASSLAGGGSYNEQFF
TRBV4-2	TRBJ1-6	CASSQATKGLLNSPLHF
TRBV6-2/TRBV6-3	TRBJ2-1	CASSFRTSGGSYNNEQFF
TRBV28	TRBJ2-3	CASTGGGQGPAGRTQYF
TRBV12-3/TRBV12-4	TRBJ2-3	CASSVRDGDTQYF
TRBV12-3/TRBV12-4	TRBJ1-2	CASSRTYWDGYTF
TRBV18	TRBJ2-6	CASSPTTGAGANVLTF
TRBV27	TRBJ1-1	CASKPGLNTEAFF
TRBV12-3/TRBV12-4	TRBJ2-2	CASSLRGQGAGELFF
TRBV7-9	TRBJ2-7	CASSSPGQGTYEQYF
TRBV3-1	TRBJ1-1	CASSQEAGTAPEAFF
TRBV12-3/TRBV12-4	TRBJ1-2	CASSLGGSTYGYTF
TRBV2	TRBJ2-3	CASSERTFTSTDTQYF
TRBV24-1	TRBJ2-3	CATSDFPSTSGGTDTQYF
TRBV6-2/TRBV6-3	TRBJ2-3	CASNHPGDATDTQYF
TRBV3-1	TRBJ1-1	CASSLLTGGSEAFF
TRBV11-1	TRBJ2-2	CASSLDSPSGGSRSGELFF
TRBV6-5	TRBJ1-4	CASSGQGEKLFF
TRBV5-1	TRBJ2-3	CASSLVGQTGYTDTQYF
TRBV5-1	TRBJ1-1	CASSLAMGQLNTEAFF
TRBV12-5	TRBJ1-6	CASGLVKGRDSPLHF
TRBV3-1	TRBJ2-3	CASSHTAGGTDTQYF
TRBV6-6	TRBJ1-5	CASNPLGSGNQPQHF
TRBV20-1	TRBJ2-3	CSAGYSAIDTQYF
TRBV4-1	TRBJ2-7	CASSQAHRQGTYEQYF
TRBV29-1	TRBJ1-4	CSVEGTGQAEGEKLFF
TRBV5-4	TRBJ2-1	CASSSDSGYNEQFF
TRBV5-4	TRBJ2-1	CAILGGRYNEQFF
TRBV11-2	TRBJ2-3	CASSLTRQAGDTQYF
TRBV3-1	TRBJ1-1	CASSQVQGFTEAFF
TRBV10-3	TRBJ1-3	CAIGAVLGNTIYF
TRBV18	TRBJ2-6	CASSRDGASGANVLTF
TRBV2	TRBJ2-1	CASRKAGVNEQFF
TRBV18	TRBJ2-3	CASCLRGGETDTQYF
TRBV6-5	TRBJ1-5	CASSYSSGRQPQHF
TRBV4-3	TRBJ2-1	CASSQGLAGGHQFF
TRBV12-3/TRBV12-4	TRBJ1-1	CASSVPREVGTEAFF
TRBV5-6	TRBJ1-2	CASRNRRSNYGYTF
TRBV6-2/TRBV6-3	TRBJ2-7	CASTRGIVYEQYF
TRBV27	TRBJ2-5	CASSLTSGGAWQTQYF
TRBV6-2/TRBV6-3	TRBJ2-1	CASSFPSAEQFF
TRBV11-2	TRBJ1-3	CASSPTSTGSGNTIYF
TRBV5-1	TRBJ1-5	CASSLGLNQPQHF
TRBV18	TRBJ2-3	CASSRGDWATDTQYF
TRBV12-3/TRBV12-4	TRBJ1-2	CASSWVRDSYGYTF
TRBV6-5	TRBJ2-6	CASRTGANVLTF
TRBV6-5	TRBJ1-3	CASSDRSGNTIYF
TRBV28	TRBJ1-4	CASSAGSNEKLFF